The text below deals with one TCR beta chain. This clonotype was seen ten or more times. The clone's antigen remains unknown. Base-call qualities are not available, and no considerably larger clone is one nucleotide away. Library preparation used PCR. The reads were generated on an Illumina HiSeq 2500. TCR libraries were prepared with molecular barcoding, using unique molecular identifiers to normalize TCRbeta repertoire quantification. TCRdb reanalyzed the raw reads on its own, using fastp at Q25 for trimming and MiXCR for clone calling, and kept in-frame beta chains. Each entry merges the rows of one CDR3 protein and shows their most common DNA and genes. This sample holds 55,000 to 90,000 distinct CDR3 sequences; roughly 4.9% were observed only once. The ten top clones hold about 19% of the sample. The data were taken from a study of T-cell reconstitution after alpha-beta-depleted transplantation in children (dated by TCRdb to the mid-2010s). General notes on the study: T-cell immune reconstitution after TCRalphabeta/CD19-depleted allogeneic hematopoietic cell transplantation in children was quantitatively tracked in the study by means of TCR repertoire profiling. On the study overall, not on this receptor specifically: In some patients, high TCRbeta diversity at day 60 was attributed to recipient T cells and intrathymic progenitors that had survived conditioning. The apparently early alphabetaT-cell count recovery about two months after transplant was reportedly dependent on only several hundred rapidly expanded clones derived from non-depleted graft cells. The frequencies of hyperexpanded clones fell over the following months, and after one year, T-cell counts and TCRbeta diversity were mostly attributed to newly produced T cells.

The germline V gene gives CDR1 as KGHSH and CDR2 as LQKENI. From the cysteine through the phenylalanine, the CDR3 covers 15 amino acids. The kept DNA is CDR3 alone, 45 bases in frame from the first base. V was cut back by 2 bases and J by 0 bases, leaving a gap of 8 bases between them. The treatment or condition label corresponds to: allogeneic hematopoietic cell transplantation with graft depleted of TCRalphabeta T cells and CD19 B cells. Transplant recipients were children who received TCRalphabeta/CD19-depleted allogeneic hematopoietic cell grafts. The sequencing used PBMCs, mostly from graft donor cells, collected 180 days after TCRalphabeta/CD19-depleted stem cell transplant. The sequence came from a boy under two years old who had a stem cell transplant for acute myeloid leukemia, so the T cells may come from the graft donor. The chain couples TRBV18 to TRBJ1-3; 5 matching bases give a weak D call of TRBD1. The sequence in DNA is TGTGCCAGCTCACCATCGGGGCTCTCTGGAAACACCATATATTTT. It encodes CASSPSGLSGNTIYF. The variable domain in full, with residues beyond the CDR3 obtained from the reference TRBV18 and TRBJ1-3 genes, is NAGVMQNPRHLVRRRGQEARLRCSPMKGHSHVYWYRQLPEEGLKFMVYLQKENIIDESGMPKERFSAEFPKEGPSILRIQQVVRGDSAAYFCASSPSGLSGNTIYFGEGSWLTVV.